Sequencing of this T cell receptor (beta chain) was carried out in a study of beta chain features in type 1 diabetes. cDNA synthesis used the whole RNA isolate, giving expressed TCRB sequences. Assay used: immunoSEQ multiplex PCR; TCRdb lists only in-frame clones, some missing. The table lists around 250,000 clones, roughly 13% of them singletons. This clone was seen only a few times. The antigen is not known. The CDR3 has 16 amino acids. The junction had 3 bases not matched to a gene; V was cut back by 0 bases and J by 6 bases. Germline V lookup: CDR1 SGHTA, CDR2 FQGTGA. Study conclusions and caveats: TCRB CDR3 length was moderately but significantly reduced in all four CD4+ subsets of Type 1 diabetes patients.

The TCR comes from a man younger than 40 with type 1 diabetes. The genes are TRBV7-3 and TRBJ2-2; 11 bases align to TRBD2. Specimen: naive CD4+ T cells from blood. CDR3 loop: CASSLTLAGAPGELFF. CDR3 in DNA: TGTGCCAGCAGCTTAACACTAGCGGGAGCCCCCGGGGAGCTGTTTTTT.